This TCR beta chain was obtained from a study of T cells in Graves' hyperthyroidism and ophthalmopathy. For the study at large: Before any treatment, at initial diagnosis, peripheral blood was collected. Points from the study as a whole: Progression to ophthalmopathy was predicted a median of roughly 6.6 months early. A model of 13 V-J features distinguished ophthalmopathy from stable hyperthyroidism. Most clonotypes expanded in the thyroid (above 0.001) were also present in blood.

This clonotype was counted ten times or more. The antigen is unknown. Amplification of TCR beta CDR3 regions used RNA as the template. The HTBI primer set drove a first-round RT-PCR of the TCR CDR3. In TCRdb, the multiplex PCR reads were re-called with MiXCR into one record per CDR3 protein. The sample has 650,000 to 700,000 distinct CDR3 sequences, 15% to 20% seen once; the top ten hold around a sixth. The germline V gene encodes CDR1 KGHDR and CDR2 SFDVKD. The V and J ends lost 4 bases and 5 bases respectively, with 10 bases between them. The length of the CDR3 is 13 residues. The sequenced sample consisted of blood. The rearrangement joins TRBV24-1 to TRBJ1-2, with D possibly TRBD1 on 5 matching bases. The clonotype comes from a man over 45 with Graves' hyperthyroidism. CDR3 sequence: CATSDMGRYGYTF. In DNA, the CDR3 is TGTGCCACCAGTGACATGGGACGATATGGCTACACCTTC.